This TCR beta chain came from a study of CD4 T cells in relation to SARS-CoV-2 and coronaviruses. In the study overall: After less than 11 days of antigen culture, PBMC TCR beta CDR3s were sequenced.

CD4+ T cells from unexposed donors were obtained before the COVID-19 pandemic (2011-2018). CD4+ T cells were isolated from the cells after 10 days of culture. Sequencing was performed with immunoSEQ multiplex PCR; in TCRdb, only in-frame clones are kept and a portion is missing. Of about 21,000 clones detected, 74% appear once; the ten largest clones hold 9.5% to 15%. Points on this clone: The antigen is unknown.

The CDR3 has 15 residues. Trimming removed 4 bases from V and 1 base from J; junction bases left unmatched: 8. Germline V gene lookup returns CDR1 SGHRS and CDR2 YFSETQ. The material sequenced was CD4+ T cells from PBMCs, cultured in vitro. The receptor was isolated from a human donor in good health. This rearrangement joins TRBV5-1 to TRBJ2-7; 7 nucleotides match TRBD1. CDR3 loop: CASSPRTGDSYEQYF. CDR3 nucleotides: TGCGCCAGCAGCCCACGGACAGGAGATTCCTACGAGCAGTACTTC.